This T cell receptor beta chain is drawn from a study of radiation and T cells in renal cell carcinoma. Notes on the study in general: From baseline, blood top tumor clonotypes peaked at 2 weeks post-radiation.

Time point given: blood 4 weeks post-SBRT, at nephrectomy. Sample treatment: 15 Gy SBRT to primary tumor, nephrectomy 4 weeks later. Nephrectomy followed 15 Gy stereotactic body radiation by 4 weeks. A remark on this clone: What it recognizes is unknown.

The CDR3 runs to 17 residues. Germline values: CDR1 MDHEN, CDR2 SYDVKM. V lost 2 bases and J 0 bases, leaving 16 bases between the germline ends. Generated by immunoSEQ multiplex PCR, the TCRdb table keeps only in-frame clones and is missing some. The sample lists roughly 80,000 clones; around four fifths were seen once. The clonotype originates from a woman aged 55-69 years with renal cell carcinoma. V usage is TRBV28 and J usage is TRBJ2-5; D is perhaps TRBD1 (7 bases). The specimen was blood, collected from a patient whose treatment included radiotherapy and nephrectomy. The CDR3 sequence is CASSLLAGQTNQETQYF. DNA of the CDR3: TGTGCCAGCAGTTTACTGGCGGGACAGACGAACCAAGAGACCCAGTACTTC.